These T cell receptor beta chains were read from a single sample in a study of Ad26.COV2.S vaccination and SARS-CoV-2 variants. Data came from immunoSEQ multiplex PCR; TCRdb stores just in-frame clones and leaves some out. The sample records tens of thousands of clones, 82% being singletons. The sequenced sample was peripheral blood, obtained after recovery from COVID-19. The receptors come from a human donor who had recovered from COVID-19. CDR3s include the opening cysteine and the closing phenylalanine or tryptophan. A D gene is named only where the DNA matches it firmly. Expanded clones are given a class, and other clones once, few, many or no size at all.

J gene	V gene	D gene	clone size	CDR3 protein	CDR3 DNA
TRBJ1-5	TRBV7-3	.	once	CASSLDSNQPQHF	TGTGCCAGCAGCCTCGATAGCAATCAGCCCCAGCATTTT
TRBJ1-5	TRBV19	.	.	CASSTSVGIGNQPQHF	TGTGCCAGTAGTACCTCCGTGGGGATTGGTAATCAGCCCCAGCATTTT
TRBJ2-3	TRBV5-4	.	.	CASSSRTGTDTQYF	TGTGCCAGCAGCAGTCGGACTGGTACAGATACGCAGTATTTT
TRBJ2-7	TRBV5-4	.	.	CASSLSGAYEQYF	TGTGCCAGCAGCTTGTCGGGGGCCTACGAGCAGTACTTC
TRBJ2-7	TRBV10-3	TRBD1	.	CAISERDRGIYEQYF	TGTGCCATCAGTGAAAGGGACAGGGGGATCTACGAGCAGTACTTC
TRBJ2-1	TRBV7-3	TRBD2	.	CASSEQPGLAGLYSNEQFF	TGTGCCAGCAGCGAGCAACCGGGACTAGCGGGATTGTACTCCAATGAGCAGTTCTTC
TRBJ1-5	TRBV28	TRBD1	.	CASSSTGGGYNQPQHF	TGTGCCAGCAGTTCAACAGGGGGCGGATACAATCAGCCCCAGCATTTT
TRBJ2-2	TRBV6-5	TRBD2	.	CASTGLAGNTGELFF	TGTGCCAGCACCGGACTAGCGGGAAACACCGGGGAGCTGTTTTTT
TRBJ2-2	TRBV4-1	.	.	CASSLGGRELFF	TGCGCCAGCAGCCTAGGGGGGAGGGAGCTGTTTTTT
TRBJ1-2	TRBV19	TRBD1	.	CASSGTAYGYTF	TGTGCCAGTAGTGGGACAGCTTATGGCTACACCTTC
TRBJ2-3	TRBV24-1	TRBD2	.	CATSDPGTSGTNTQYF	TGTGCCACCAGTGACCCCGGGACTAGCGGAACCAATACGCAGTATTTT
TRBJ2-1	TRBV7-2	.	once	CASSPQSPLNEQFF	TGTGCCAGCAGCCCGCAATCTCCGTTAAATGAGCAGTTCTTC
TRBJ1-4	TRBV3-1/TRBV3-2	.	.	CASSQDSGKANEKLFF	TGTGCCAGCAGCCAGGACTCAGGGAAGGCTAATGAAAAACTGTTTTTT
TRBJ2-2	TRBV6-5	.	.	CASSYKDSINTGELFF	TGTGCCAGCAGTTACAAGGACAGCATAAACACCGGGGAGCTGTTTTTT
TRBJ2-7	TRBV10-2	.	.	CASSESRKMQYF	TGCGCCAGCAGTGAGTCCCGAAAGATGCAGTACTTC
TRBJ1-2	TRBV5-5	.	.	CASSLGGLGNYGYTF	TGTGCCAGCAGCTTGGGGGGGCTCGGGAACTATGGCTACACCTTC
TRBJ2-3	TRBV5-1	TRBD2	once	CASSWNLAEITDTQYF	TGCGCCAGCAGCTGGAACCTAGCGGAGATCACAGATACGCAGTATTTT
TRBJ1-6	TRBV28	.	.	CASSLAGPGMPPLHF	TGTGCCAGCAGTTTGGCGGGGCCCGGAATGCCACCCCTCCACTTT
TRBJ1-2	TRBV20-1	.	.	CSASQEYTF	TGCAGTGCTAGCCAGGAGTACACCTTC
TRBJ1-5	TRBV28	.	.	CASSPNYRQPQHF	TGTGCCAGCAGTCCTAACTATCGTCAGCCCCAGCATTTT
TRBJ2-7	TRBV7-9	.	.	CASLPAGTGGHEQYF	TGTGCCAGTCTCCCAGCGGGGACAGGAGGCCACGAGCAGTACTTC
TRBJ2-7	TRBV7-2	TRBD2	.	CASSLVGLAGVTYEQYF	TGTGCCAGCAGCTTAGTCGGACTAGCGGGAGTAACCTACGAGCAGTACTTC
TRBJ2-3	TRBV25-1	.	.	CASSDRRGRTTDTQYF	TGTGCCAGCAGTGATAGGAGGGGCCGCACGACTGATACGCAGTATTTT
TRBJ2-1	TRBV5-1	.	.	CASSLASYNRVVRKSSYNEQFF	TGCGCCAGCAGCTTGGCAAGTTATAACAGGGTCGTGCGGAAGAGCTCCTACAATGAGCAGTTCTTC
TRBJ1-5	TRBV19	TRBD1	.	CASRRNQGAGNQPQHF	TGTGCCAGTAGGCGTAATCAGGGGGCAGGCAATCAGCCCCAGCATTTT
TRBJ2-3	TRBV2	TRBD2	.	CATKRLAGGSTDTQYF	TGTGCCACTAAACGACTAGCGGGGGGTAGCACAGATACGCAGTATTTT
TRBJ2-7	TRBV6-2/TRBV6-3	TRBD2	once	CASSYFSGRYEQYF	TGTGCCAGCAGTTACTTTAGCGGGAGATACGAGCAGTACTTC
TRBJ2-5	TRBV29-1	.	few	CSVGSTGLGETQYF	TGCAGCGTTGGAAGTACAGGGTTGGGGGAGACCCAGTACTTC
TRBJ1-2	TRBV24-1	.	once	CATSDLSVGYTF	TGTGCCACCAGTGATTTGAGCGTTGGCTACACCTTC
TRBJ2-3	TRBV6-6	TRBD2	once	CASSGTSGRADTQYF	TGTGCCAGCAGCGGGACTAGCGGGAGGGCCGATACGCAGTATTTT
TRBJ1-4	TRBV29-1	.	.	CSVEENVGLTLIF	TGCAGCGTTGAAGAGAATGTCGGGTTGACGCTGATTTTT
TRBJ2-1	TRBV19	.	.	CASSIFFDNEQFF	TGTGCCAGTAGTATTTTTTTCGACAATGAGCAGTTCTTC
TRBJ2-5	TRBV13	.	.	CASSLQETQYF	TGTGCCAGCAGCCTACAAGAGACCCAGTACTTC
TRBJ1-1	TRBV6-5	.	.	CASSYSSNTEAFF	TGTGCCAGCAGTTACTCGTCGAACACTGAAGCTTTCTTT
TRBJ2-2	TRBV2	TRBD1	.	CASSGDRGGNTGELFF	TGTGCCAGCAGCGGTGACAGGGGAGGGAACACCGGGGAGCTGTTTTTT
TRBJ2-5	TRBV6-5	.	.	CASSERGETQYF	TGTGCCAGCAGCGAGCGAGGAGAGACCCAGTACTTC
TRBJ2-7	TRBV5-3	.	few	CARSLDGESYEQYF	TGTGCCAGAAGCTTAGACGGGGAGTCCTACGAGCAGTACTTC
TRBJ2-7	TRBV11-3	.	.	CASSPSRGSSYEQYF	TGTGCCAGCAGCCCCTCTCGCGGAAGCTCCTACGAGCAGTACTTC
TRBJ2-5	TRBV29-1	TRBD2	once	CSVGLAGGKVETQYF	TGCAGCGTGGGACTAGCGGGAGGGAAGGTTGAGACCCAGTACTTC
TRBJ1-1	TRBV9	TRBD1	once	CASSHSRQGDTEAFF	TGTGCCAGCAGCCACTCTCGACAGGGTGACACTGAAGCTTTCTTT
TRBJ2-7	TRBV7-2	.	few	CASSLFRQGSYEQYF	TGTGCCAGCAGCTTATTTCGGCAGGGCTCCTACGAGCAGTACTTC
TRBJ2-7	TRBV7-2	.	.	CASSLLPTDSYEQYF	TGTGCCAGCAGCTTACTACCCACGGACTCCTACGAGCAGTACTTC
TRBJ1-1	TRBV27	.	.	CASSLSPGFFNTEAFF	TGTGCCAGCAGTTTATCACCGGGTTTCTTTAACACTGAAGCTTTCTTT
TRBJ1-1	TRBV2	TRBD1	many	CASKTRDRDTEAFF	TGTGCCAGCAAGACCCGGGACAGAGACACTGAAGCTTTCTTT
TRBJ2-3	TRBV7-7	TRBD1	.	CASSRDRGRTDTQYF	TGTGCCAGCAGCCGGGACAGGGGGCGGACAGATACGCAGTATTTT
TRBJ1-4	TRBV27	.	.	CASSLWGGKNEKLFF	TGTGCCAGCAGTCTCTGGGGGGGGAAAAATGAAAAACTGTTTTTT
TRBJ1-4	TRBV7-2	.	.	CASSLQALNEKLFF	TGTGCCAGCAGCTTACAGGCGCTTAATGAAAAACTGTTTTTT
TRBJ2-1	TRBV7-8	.	.	CASSLEGGFRSGDEQFF	TGTGCCAGCAGCTTAGAAGGTGGCTTCCGGAGTGGCGATGAGCAGTTCTTC
TRBJ2-7	TRBV27	TRBD2	.	CASSSGLALYEQYF	TGTGCCAGCAGTTCGGGACTAGCGCTCTACGAGCAGTACTTC
TRBJ1-2	TRBV27	TRBD1	.	CASSLSKTGSRGYTF	TGTGCCAGCAGTTTATCGAAGACAGGGTCGCGGGGCTACACCTTC
TRBJ2-5	TRBV6-2/TRBV6-3	TRBD2	.	CASSRLAGGQTQYF	TGTGCCAGCAGTCGACTAGCGGGAGGGCAGACCCAGTACTTC
TRBJ1-4	TRBV29-1	.	.	CSVEGRRSGEKLFF	TGCAGCGTTGAAGGTCGACGGTCTGGGGAAAAACTGTTTTTT
TRBJ1-4	TRBV28	TRBD1	.	CASSLYRGVNEKLFF	TGTGCCAGCAGTTTATACAGGGGCGTAAATGAAAAACTGTTTTTT
TRBJ2-1	TRBV6-2/TRBV6-3	.	.	CASSYSRARSSSYNEQFF	TGTGCCAGCAGTTATAGTAGGGCTAGAAGTAGCTCCTACAATGAGCAGTTCTTC
TRBJ2-5	TRBV24-1	TRBD2	once	CATSDPPLGDGPGLDKETQYF	TGTGCCACCAGTGATCCTCCTCTCGGGGATGGGCCTGGACTAGACAAAGAGACCCAGTACTTC